A single sample is the source of the 28 T cell receptor beta chains below, sequenced in a study of cytomegalovirus exposure and HLA in healthy donors. PCR used 60 Vbeta primers and 13 Jbeta primers. Repertoires were generated with immunoSEQ multiplex PCR, while TCRdb's copy carries only in-frame clones and drops some. Among 150,000 to 200,000 clones, about 80% were seen once, and the ten largest hold around 1.5%. The sequenced sample was PBMCs. Receptor source: a man in his forties or fifties in good health and CMV-seronegative.

The J gene is TRBJ1-2, the V gene TRBV10-3; weak D call: TRBD1 (6 bases). Trimming cost V 0 bases and J 4 bases, with 15 bases left between them. Germline CDR1 and CDR2: ENHRY and SYGVKD. The CDR3 has 16 residues. CDR3 bases: TGTGCCATCAGTGAGTCTAACCGGGCGGGGGCCTATGGCTACACCTTC. Amino acids: CAISESNRAGAYGYTF.

Only a few counts were recorded for this clone. The chain joins TRBV4-1 to TRBJ2-2, with 8 bases that match TRBD1. There are 12 residues in the CDR3. V dropped 6 bases and J dropped 13; count of bases not matched to a gene: 7. Germline CDR1 MGHRA, CDR2 YSYEKL. CDR3 amino acids: CASRNRQGMLFF. The CDR3 bases are TGCGCCAGCAGAAATAGACAGGGGATGCTGTTTTTT.

The V call is TRBV23-1, the J call TRBJ2-7; 7 bases agree with TRBD2. TRBV23-1 is an ORF; its function is uncertain. V trimming: 0 bases; J trimming: 0 bases; junction bases outside the gene matches: 8. This CDR3 has 17 residues. In DNA form, the CDR3 reads TGCGCCAGCAGTCAATCGTGGGAAACTAGCGTCTCCTACGAGCAGTACGTC. Amino acid sequence: CASSQSWETSVSYEQYV.

This clone was recorded only once. CDR3 residues: CASSQDEQRIYGYTF. The CDR3 DNA reads TGCGCCAGCAGCCAAGATGAACAGAGAATCTATGGCTACACCTTC. The chain links TRBV4-1 to TRBJ1-2; D gene unclear. The V and J ends lost 0 bases and 4 bases respectively, with 12 bases between them. The CDR3 has 15 amino acids. The germline V gene encodes CDR1 MGHRA and CDR2 YSYEKL.

The chain combines TRBV7-2 with TRBJ2-7; D may be TRBD1 (6 bases). Germline V CDR1 and CDR2: SGHTA, FQGNSA. The CDR3 runs 13 residues. V was cut by 6 bases and J by 3 bases, with 12 bases left in between. This CDR3 is CASRIQGDYEQYF. CDR3 DNA: TGTGCCAGCAGGATACAGGGCGACTACGAGCAGTACTTC.

This clone showed up just once. A read error may produce the germline difference seen at one junction end. The chain links TRBV7-9 to TRBJ2-1; 10 nucleotides align to TRBD2. The CDR3 contains 18 residues. Germline CDR1 and CDR2: SEHNR and FQNEAQ (reference sequence). CDR3 sequence: CSSSLALLAGDPYNEQFF. CDR3 DNA: TGTTCCAGCAGCTTAGCCCTTCTAGCGGGAGATCCCTACAATGAGCAGTTCTTC.

The chain recombines TRBV2 with TRBJ2-5; D might be TRBD1 (6 bases). The DNA end favors TRBJ2-7, so the J call may be wrong. CDR1 is SNHLY and CDR2 is FYNNEI in the germline V gene. The CDR3 has 14 residues. The CDR3 DNA reads TGTGCCAGCAGCGTACAGGGATCTTTGAACGAGCAGTACTTC. Its protein is CASSVQGSLNEQYF.

The chain joins TRBV7-9 to TRBJ2-5; D might be TRBD2 (5 bases). This CDR3 has 14 residues. Germline V gene data show CDR1 as SEHNR and CDR2 as FQNEAQ (reference sequence). V lost 5 bases and J 5 bases, leaving 15 bases between the germline ends. The DNA for the CDR3 is TGTGCCAGCAGCCCAGACCGGGAACAGGAGACCCAGTACTTC. Translating it yields CASSPDREQETQYF.

This rearrangement joins TRBV27 to TRBJ2-1; tentative D call: TRBD2 (5 bases). This CDR3 contains 14 residues. V was trimmed by 0 bases and J by 4 bases, leaving 7 bases between them. Germline V gene sequence: CDR1 MNHEY, CDR2 SMNVEV (reference sequence). The CDR3 is CASSLSGLYNEQFF. CDR3 coding DNA: TGTGCCAGCAGTTTATCAGGACTGTACAATGAGCAGTTCTTC.

The chain uses TRBV19 and TRBJ2-2; 13 bases line up with TRBD2. Germline values: CDR1 LNHDA, CDR2 SQIVND (reference sequence). V shed 10 bases and J 1 base; nucleotides not matched to a gene: 6. The CDR3 covers 16 residues. This chain's CDR3 is CAIPGLAGMNTGELFF. The DNA for the CDR3 is TGTGCCATCCCGGGACTAGCGGGGATGAACACCGGGGAGCTGTTTTTT.

This chain joins TRBV5-1 and TRBJ1-4; 7 bases line up with TRBD1. The CDR3 is 15 residues long. Germline assignment: CDR1 SGHRS and CDR2 YFSETQ. With V trimmed by 4 bases and J by 7 bases, 10 bases remained unmatched. The chain's CDR3 is CASSRYRGTVEKLFF. CDR3 nucleotide sequence: TGCGCCAGCAGCAGGTACAGGGGCACGGTTGAAAAACTGTTTTTT.

The gene calls are TRBV28 and TRBJ1-2; 10 bases map to TRBD1. Germline CDR1 reads MDHEN; CDR2 reads SYDVKM. The CDR3 extends over 15 amino acids. J was trimmed by 8 bases and V by 3 bases; bases with no gene match: 9. The chain's CDR3 is CASSLGTGDREGYTF. Written as DNA, the CDR3 is TGTGCCAGCAGTTTGGGGACAGGGGATCGGGAAGGCTACACCTTC.

The chain links TRBV2 to TRBJ2-1, with TRBD2 matching over 10 bases. The CDR3 covers 15 residues. The ends lost 5 bases at V and 0 bases at J; junction bases unmatched: 1. CDR1 is SNHLY, CDR2 FYNNEI, per germline. The CDR3 coding sequence is TGTGCCAGCAGTTTAGCGGGAGGCTCCTACAATGAGCAGTTCTTC. Its translation is CASSLAGGSYNEQFF.

This clone is a singleton in its sample. The chain carries TRBV21-1 and TRBJ2-1; the table's TRBD2 call for D was not verified on the DNA. TRBV21-1 is tagged as a pseudogene. The CDR3 loop spans 16 amino acids. The CDR3 bases are TGTGCCAGCAGCAGGCCTTTGATAGGAGCCTACAATGAGCAGTTCTTC. As protein: CASSRPLIGAYNEQFF.

The chain joins TRBV18 to TRBJ2-2; perhaps TRBD2 as D (6 bases). Germline V gives CDR1 KGHSH, CDR2 LQKENI. The V end lost 2 bases, the J end lost 5 bases, and 15 bases lay between the germline ends. The CDR3 length is 16 residues. As DNA, the CDR3 is TGTGCCAGCTCACCAAGGGAGGCAGGGAGGACCGGGGAGCTGTTTTTT. Its protein product is CASSPREAGRTGELFF.

The rearrangement joins TRBV7-9 to TRBJ2-3; D perhaps matches TRBD2 (6 bases). V was shortened by 5 bases and J by 2 bases, with 14 bases between the two germline ends. Per germline, CDR1 SEHNR and CDR2 FQNEAQ (reference sequence). The CDR3 totals 15 residues. CDR3 DNA: TGTGCCAGCAGCACGGGACTTACCAACACAGATACGCAGTATTTT. Translation: CASSTGLTNTDTQYF.

The chain recombines TRBV11-2 with TRBJ2-2; D is perhaps TRBD2 (5 bases). The V gene lost 5 bases and the J gene lost 7 bases, with 8 bases spanning the gap. The CDR3 is 12 residues long. In germline, CDR1 is SGHAT, CDR2 FQNNGV. DNA for the CDR3: TGTGCCAGCAGCGTGGAGGTCGGGGAGCTGTTTTTT. This codes for CASSVEVGELFF. Based on the CDR3 plus reference TRBV11-2 and TRBJ2-2, the full variable domain is EAGVAQSPRYKIIEKRQSVAFWCNPISGHATLYWYQQILGQGPKLLIQFQNNGVVDDSQLPKDRFSAERLKGVDSTLKIQPAKLEDSAVYLCASSVEVGELFFGEGSRLTVL.

This clone was detected once. The chain is built from TRBV7-9 and TRBJ2-7; a possible D gene is TRBD1 (5 bases). Germline CDR1 and CDR2: SEHNR and FQNEAQ (reference sequence). CDR3 length: 12 amino acids. The CDR3: CSSSLTGYEQYV. The CDR3 DNA reads TGTTCCAGCAGCTTAACAGGCTACGAGCAGTACGTC.

This chain uses TRBV6-1 with TRBJ1-5; D is ambiguous. Looked up from germline, CDR1 is MNHNS and CDR2 is SASEGT. The CDR3 is 15 amino acids. V was clipped by 0 bases and J by 6 bases, with 12 bases between them. The CDR3 sequence is CASSEAAGGSQPQHF. The CDR3 region has the DNA TGTGCCAGCAGTGAAGCTGCGGGAGGTAGTCAGCCCCAGCATTTT.

This chain joins TRBV5-1 and TRBJ1-4; D perhaps matches TRBD1 (5 bases). Germline CDR1 and CDR2: SGHRS and YFSETQ. The CDR3 is 16 residues long. Trimming shortened V by 4 bases and J by 5 bases, and 18 bases separated the two germline ends. CDR3 sequence reads: CASSAVSGIGNEKLFF. The CDR3 DNA reads as TGCGCCAGCAGCGCCGTTTCAGGGATCGGAAATGAAAAACTGTTTTTT.

V is TRBV30 and J is TRBJ1-1; D might be TRBD1 (5 bases). The length of the CDR3 is 13 residues. Looked up from germline, CDR1 is GTSNPN and CDR2 is SVGIG (reference sequence). V shed 5 bases and J shed 0 bases, with 10 bases lying between them. The CDR3 protein is CAWAWGVNTEAFF. CDR3 DNA sequence: TGTGCCTGGGCATGGGGGGTGAACACTGAAGCTTTCTTT. Full variable domain (outside the CDR3, taken from reference TRBV30 and TRBJ1-1): SQTIHQWPATLVQPVGSPLSLECTVEGTSNPNLYWYRQAAGRGLQLLFYSVGIGQISSEVPQNLSASRPQDRQFILSSKKLLLSDSGFYLCAWAWGVNTEAFFGQGTRLTVV.

The rearrangement links TRBV10-1 to TRBJ1-1; no definite D call. This CDR3 contains 15 residues. V gave up 3 bases and J gave up 4 bases, with 15 bases separating them. CDR1 is WNHNN and CDR2 is SYGVQD in the germline V gene (reference sequence). The CDR3 sequence: CASSETHRGRTEAFF. The CDR3, as DNA: TGCGCCAGCAGTGAAACTCACCGGGGTCGCACTGAAGCTTTCTTT.

This sequence joins TRBV6-1 and TRBJ2-1, with D possibly being TRBD1 (5 bases). Trimming removed 5 bases from V and 0 bases from J, with 11 bases in between. There are 15 residues in the CDR3. CDR1 and CDR2 (germline): MNHNS, SASEGT. The CDR3 here is CASSQDRSSYNEQFF. DNA of the CDR3: TGTGCCAGCAGTCAAGACAGATCCTCCTACAATGAGCAGTTCTTC.

The table lists this clone with a count of one. The chain carries TRBV29-1 and TRBJ1-1; no firm D call. This CDR3 region has 14 residues. Trimming stripped 5 bases from V and 4 bases from J, with 17 bases between. Germline CDR1 and CDR2: SQVTM and ANQGSEA. The CDR3 DNA reads TGCAGCGTTCGTATTAGCTTATCGGGCACTGAAGCTTTCTTT. Residues: CSVRISLSGTEAFF.

This clone has a handful of counts. The chain recombines TRBV28 with TRBJ2-1; 7 bases are shared with TRBD2. This CDR3 region has 15 residues. V lost 2 bases and J lost 8; bases outside the gene matches: 9. CDR1 is MDHEN and CDR2 is SYDVKM in the germline V gene. The CDR3 region has the DNA TGTGCCAGCAGTTTAGGAGGGAGGGCCGGGGATGAGCAGTTCTTC. This encodes CASSLGGRAGDEQFF.

The V call is TRBV13, the J call TRBJ2-7; TRBD1 matches at 10 bases. V lost 4 bases, J lost 2 bases, and 5 bases stayed unmatched. The germline V gene encodes CDR1 PRHDT and CDR2 FYEKMQ (reference sequence). The CDR3 runs 15 residues. CDR3: CASSSRTGGPYEQYF. The CDR3 DNA is TGTGCCAGCAGCTCGCGGACAGGGGGGCCCTACGAGCAGTACTTC.

This chain links TRBV4-1 with TRBJ2-5; 10 bases align to TRBD1. The germline V gene encodes CDR1 MGHRA and CDR2 YSYEKL. The CDR3 runs 15 residues. The ends lost 6 bases at V and 4 bases at J; junction bases unmatched: 8. The CDR3 is CASRTRTGGSETQYF. DNA for the CDR3: TGCGCCAGCAGAACTAGGACAGGGGGGTCAGAGACCCAGTACTTC.

The V and J genes are TRBV19 and TRBJ2-5; 9 nucleotides match TRBD2. CDR3 length: 18 amino acids. V lost 0 bases, J lost 4 bases, and 12 bases stayed unmatched. The V gene's germline CDR1 is LNHDA and CDR2 SQIVND (reference sequence). CDR3: CASSIEIPGRREGETQYF. CDR3 nucleotides: TGTGCCAGTAGTATAGAGATACCCGGGAGGCGGGAGGGAGAGACCCAGTACTTC.